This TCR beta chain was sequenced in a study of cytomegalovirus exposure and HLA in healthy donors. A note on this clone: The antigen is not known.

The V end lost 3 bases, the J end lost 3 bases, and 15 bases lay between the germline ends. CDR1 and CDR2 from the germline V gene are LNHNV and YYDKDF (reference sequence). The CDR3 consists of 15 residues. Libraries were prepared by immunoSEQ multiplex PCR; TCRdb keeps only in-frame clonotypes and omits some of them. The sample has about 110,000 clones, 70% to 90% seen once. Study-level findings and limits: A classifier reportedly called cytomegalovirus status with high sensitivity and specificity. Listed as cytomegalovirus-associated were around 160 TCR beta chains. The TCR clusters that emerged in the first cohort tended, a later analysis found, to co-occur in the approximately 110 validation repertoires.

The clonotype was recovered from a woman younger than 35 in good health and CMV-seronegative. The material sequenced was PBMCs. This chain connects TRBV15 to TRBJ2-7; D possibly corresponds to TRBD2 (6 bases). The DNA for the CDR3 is TGTGCCACCAGCAGTGGTCGCGGGGCGATCTACGAGCAGTACTTC. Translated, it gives CATSSGRGAIYEQYF.